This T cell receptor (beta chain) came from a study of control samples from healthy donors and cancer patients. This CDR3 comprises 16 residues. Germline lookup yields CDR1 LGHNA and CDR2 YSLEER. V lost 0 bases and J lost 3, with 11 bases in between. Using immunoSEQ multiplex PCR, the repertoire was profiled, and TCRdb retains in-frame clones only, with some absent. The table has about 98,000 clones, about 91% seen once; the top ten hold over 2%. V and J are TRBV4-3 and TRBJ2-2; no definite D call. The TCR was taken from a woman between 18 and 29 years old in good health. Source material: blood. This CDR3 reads CASSQEVQVDTGELFF. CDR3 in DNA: TGCGCCAGCAGCCAAGAGGTGCAGGTCGACACCGGGGAGCTGTTTTTT.